The 32 T cell receptor beta chains below come from one sample, sequenced in a study of response to subunit inactivated influenza vaccine. TCRdb used MiXCR to reprocess the RT-PCR reads, holding one entry per CDR3 protein. The sample carries 650,000 to 850,000 distinct CDR3 sequences, approximately 15% recorded once. Sample: PBMCs from blood, taken 14 to 15 days before vaccination. The receptors were sampled from a man aged 50-59 years who received an inactivated influenza vaccine.

About this clonotype itself: Germline and junction disagree at one end, which may indicate a read error. The rearrangement joins TRBV20-1 to TRBJ2-1; D ambiguous. The CDR3 consists of 10 residues. Germline V gene lookup returns CDR1 DFQATT and CDR2 SNEGSKA (reference sequence). The CDR3 is CSARQNERFF. The CDR3 DNA sequence: TGCAGTGCTAGACAAAATGAGCGGTTCTTC.

This clonotype appeared a few times. V usage is TRBV6-5 and J usage is TRBJ2-7; D is possibly TRBD1 or TRBD2 (5 bases each). From germline, CDR1 is MNHEY and CDR2 SVGAGI. The V and J ends lost 6 bases and 6 bases respectively, with 9 bases between them. This CDR3 is 11 amino acids long. CDR3 sequence reads: CASRFGGEQYF. The CDR3 coding sequence is TGTGCCAGCAGGTTTGGGGGCGAGCAGTACTTC.

This clonotype occurred a few times. This chain joins TRBV4-1 and TRBJ2-4; TRBD2 might be the D (7 bases). The CDR3 has 17 residues. CDR1 MGHRA and CDR2 YSYEKL come from the germline V gene. V lost 1 base and J lost 2, with 15 bases in between. The CDR3 nucleotides read TGCGCCAGCAGCCAAGGGGGGGCTAGCGGCACCAAAAACATTCAGTACTTC. As protein: CASSQGGASGTKNIQYF.

This clonotype was seen a few times. The gene calls are TRBV11-3 and TRBJ2-1, with D tentatively TRBD2 (5 bases). The CDR3 covers 13 residues. The ends were cut back, 4 bases at V and 4 bases at J, with 8 bases in the middle. Germline loops: CDR1 SGHNT, CDR2 YENEEA. CDR3 in amino acids: CASSSRTYNEQFF. CDR3 coding DNA: TGTGCCAGCAGCTCGAGGACTTACAATGAGCAGTTCTTC.

This clonotype was seen a handful of times. This chain links TRBV11-1 with TRBJ2-3; 8 bases fit TRBD1. The V gene's germline CDR1 is SGHAT and CDR2 FQDESV (reference sequence). With V trimmed by 6 bases and J by 3 bases, 8 bases remained unmatched. This CDR3 region has 15 residues. CDR3 DNA: TGTGCCAGCAGATCTCAGGGGGCCCGAACAGATACGCAGTATTTT. Its protein is CASRSQGARTDTQYF.

This clonotype has ten or more counts. The rearrangement links TRBV10-3 to TRBJ2-3; TRBD1 aligns across 9 bases. The J segment lost 6 bases and the V segment lost 10 bases, leaving 5 bases of the junction unmatched. The CDR3 is made up of 12 amino acids. Germline V lookup: CDR1 ENHRY, CDR2 SYGVKD. The CDR3 DNA sequence: TGTGCCACCAGGGGGACAGGGGATACGCAGTATTTT. Its protein is CATRGTGDTQYF.

This clonotype showed up just a few times. The V gene is TRBV5-1, the J gene TRBJ2-5; 7 bases are shared with TRBD1. V lost 1 base and J lost 4; bases outside the gene matches: 7. This CDR3 comprises 15 residues. CDR1 SGHRS and CDR2 YFSETQ come from the germline V gene. CDR3 protein: CASSLSGGSGETQYF. CDR3 nucleotides: TGCGCCAGCAGCTTGTCAGGGGGAAGTGGAGAGACCCAGTACTTC.

The gene calls are TRBV11-2 and TRBJ2-1; TRBD2 matches at 7 bases. The V gene end was trimmed by 5 bases and the J gene end by 3 bases; junction bases not matched to a gene: 10. This CDR3 contains 16 residues. The germline V gene encodes CDR1 SGHAT and CDR2 FQNNGV. The DNA for the CDR3 is TGTGCCAGCAGCCCCCCGCCCTCTAGCGGCTACAATGAGCAGTTCTTC. Amino acids: CASSPPPSSGYNEQFF.

The table lists this clonotype with many counts. Here the CDR3 DNA reads TGCGCCAGCAGCTTGATGCTGGGTACCTACAATGAGCAGTTCTTC. Its protein product is CASSLMLGTYNEQFF. V gene TRBV5-1 combines with J gene TRBJ2-1; D remains unclear. The germline gives CDR1 SGHRS, CDR2 YFSETQ. V was pared by 1 base and J by 2 bases, with 10 bases between. There are 15 residues in the CDR3.

This clonotype was seen a few times. The J gene is TRBJ2-1, the V gene TRBV29-1; 8 nucleotides line up with TRBD2. The V gene's germline CDR1 is SQVTM and CDR2 ANQGSEA. This CDR3 spans 12 amino acids. V lost 4 bases and J lost 7; bases outside the gene matches: 3. This CDR3 is CSVVLAVNEQFF. The CDR3 DNA sequence: TGCAGCGTTGTACTAGCGGTAAATGAGCAGTTCTTC.

This sequence joins TRBV6-1 and TRBJ2-7, with 9 bases that match TRBD1. CDR3 length: 15 amino acids. Trimming cost V 8 bases and J 3 bases; bases outside gene matches: 11. Germline-derived CDR1 and CDR2 are MNHNS and SASEGT. The DNA of the CDR3 is TGTGCCAGCCGCCGCTGGGGACAGGGAAACTACGAGCAGTACTTC. This encodes CASRRWGQGNYEQYF.

This clonotype was observed many times. This chain uses TRBV5-1 with TRBJ1-2, with 10 bases that match TRBD1. This CDR3 is 15 amino acids long. Unmatched junction bases numbered 8, after V lost 4 bases and J lost 5 bases. Germline CDR1 reads SGHRS; CDR2 reads YFSETQ. This CDR3 reads CASSTQGDRGYGYTF. As DNA, the CDR3 is TGCGCCAGCAGCACCCAGGGGGACAGGGGATATGGCTACACCTTC. The whole variable domain, filled in from reference TRBV5-1 and TRBJ1-2, reads KAGVTQTPRYLIKTRGQQVTLSCSPISGHRSVSWYQQTPGQGLQFLFEYFSETQRNKGNFPGRFSGRQFSNSRSEMNVSTLELGDSALYLCASSTQGDRGYGYTFGSGTRLTVV.

The V call is TRBV20-1, the J call TRBJ2-3, with a tentative D call TRBD2 (5 bases). V shed 3 bases and J shed 5 bases, with 15 bases lying between them. CDR1 is DFQATT and CDR2 is SNEGSKA in the germline V gene (reference sequence). CDR3 size: 14 residues. CDR3 in amino acids: CSASLSGKKDTQYF. The DNA of the CDR3 is TGCAGTGCTAGTTTATCCGGGAAAAAAGATACGCAGTATTTT.

There are a few counts of this clonotype. The V and J genes are TRBV6-2 or TRBV6-3 and TRBJ2-1; D is undetermined. The CDR3 has 13 amino acids. Germline assignment: CDR1 MNHEY and CDR2 SVGEGT. The V gene lost 8 bases and the J gene lost 5 bases, with 13 bases spanning the gap. CDR3 sequence: CASLAAGDNEQFF. The CDR3 coding sequence is TGTGCCAGCCTCGCGGCCGGCGACAATGAGCAGTTCTTC.

The rearrangement joins TRBV29-1 to TRBJ2-5, with a possible D match to TRBD1 (5 bases). Per germline, CDR1 SQVTM and CDR2 ANQGSEA. The V gene lost 3 bases and the J gene lost 5 bases, with 10 bases spanning the gap. There are 12 residues in the CDR3. The CDR3 sequence is CSVDRRVETQYF. The DNA of the CDR3 is TGCAGCGTTGACCGCAGGGTGGAGACCCAGTACTTC. Using reference TRBV29-1 and TRBJ2-5 for the parts outside the CDR3, the full variable domain is SAVISQKPSRDICQRGTSLTIQCQVDSQVTMMFWYRQQPGQSLTLIATANQGSEATYESGFVIDKFPISRPNLTFSTLTVSNMSPEDSSIYLCSVDRRVETQYFGPGTRLLVL.

The table lists this clonotype with a few counts. The rearrangement links TRBV5-1 to TRBJ2-5, with 8 nucleotides matching TRBD2. The CDR3 contains 13 residues. V was pared by 7 bases and J by 0 bases, with 2 bases of the junction left unmatched. The V gene's germline CDR1 is SGHRS and CDR2 YFSETQ. CDR3 nucleotide sequence: TGCGCCAGCCGTAGCGGGAACCAAGAGACCCAGTACTTC. Protein sequence: CASRSGNQETQYF.

This clonotype was detected ten times or more. The rearrangement joins TRBV5-5 to TRBJ2-2, with TRBD1 as a possible D gene (6 bases). The germline gives CDR1 SGHKS, CDR2 YYEKEE (reference sequence). V dropped 6 bases and J dropped 4 bases, with 13 bases sitting between them. The CDR3 has 14 residues. CDR3 loop: CASTLRQATGELFF. DNA for the CDR3: TGTGCCAGCACCTTAAGACAGGCCACCGGGGAGCTGTTTTTT.

The rearrangement links TRBV20-1 to TRBJ2-1; the D is unclear. CDR3 length equals 13 residues. Germline values: CDR1 DFQATT, CDR2 SNEGSKA (reference sequence). Trimming stripped 6 bases from V and 2 bases from J, with 11 bases between. The CDR3 DNA reads as TGCAGTGCCACGGACGTAACCTACAATGAGCAGTTCTTC. It specifies CSATDVTYNEQFF.

This clonotype was found many times. V gene TRBV29-1 combines with J gene TRBJ1-2, with 10 positions matching TRBD1. V shed 2 bases and J 6 bases; nucleotides not matched to a gene: 6. From germline, CDR1 is SQVTM and CDR2 ANQGSEA. CDR3 length equals 14 residues. The CDR3 DNA reads as TGCAGCGTTGAACGGGACAGGGGATCCCATGGCTACACCTTC. Its translation is CSVERDRGSHGYTF. The full variable domain, in which reference TRBV29-1 and TRBJ1-2 provide the parts outside the CDR3, is SAVISQKPSRDICQRGTSLTIQCQVDSQVTMMFWYRQQPGQSLTLIATANQGSEATYESGFVIDKFPISRPNLTFSTLTVSNMSPEDSSIYLCSVERDRGSHGYTFGSGTRLTVV.

This clonotype has only a few counts. The V gene is TRBV9, the J gene TRBJ2-7; 7 nucleotides match TRBD2. The germline V gene encodes CDR1 SGDLS and CDR2 YYNGEE. This CDR3 is built from 14 residues. Unmatched junction bases numbered 10, after V lost 3 bases and J lost 7 bases. CDR3 DNA sequence: TGTGCCAGCAGCGGACTAGCCGGCGGGGGAGAGCAGTACTTC. Its translation: CASSGLAGGGEQYF.

This clonotype came up a few times. The rearrangement links TRBV14 to TRBJ2-7; the D call may be TRBD1 or TRBD2 (6 bases each). Germline V CDR1 and CDR2: SGHDN, FVKESK. V was shortened by 0 bases and J by 1 base, with 10 bases between the two germline ends. CDR3 length: 15 residues. The CDR3 coding sequence is TGTGCCAGCAGCCAAGAGAGAGGGGGGTCCTACGAGCAGTACTTC. It codes for CASSQERGGSYEQYF.

This clonotype was recorded a few times. The chain has TRBV30 and TRBJ1-4; perhaps TRBD1 as D (6 bases). Germline CDR1 and CDR2: GTSNPN and SVGIG (reference sequence). CDR3 length: 14 residues. V was pared by 2 bases and J by 4 bases, with 11 bases between. The CDR3: CAWSTGHNNEKLFF. The CDR3 DNA sequence: TGTGCCTGGAGTACGGGACACAATAATGAAAAACTGTTTTTT.

The table lists this clonotype with many counts. The chain couples TRBV12-3 or TRBV12-4 to TRBJ2-1; 9 bases line up with TRBD2. CDR3 length: 13 residues. The J segment lost 8 bases and the V segment lost 6 bases, leaving 5 bases of the junction unmatched. CDR3 residues: CASSPGLAHEQFF. CDR3 bases: TGTGCCAGCAGCCCGGGACTAGCTCATGAGCAGTTCTTC.

This clonotype was detected many times. V gene TRBV5-4 combines with J gene TRBJ2-5; D is uncertain. The CDR3 runs 14 residues. V lost 0 bases and J 1 base, leaving 7 bases between the germline ends. CDR1 and CDR2 (germline): SGHNT, YYREEE (reference sequence). In nucleotides, the CDR3 is TGTGCCAGCAGCTTGGAAAGGGCCCAAGAGACCCAGTACTTC. Its translation is CASSLERAQETQYF.

The gene calls are TRBV28 and TRBJ2-1, with 12 nucleotides matching TRBD2. The V segment lost 8 bases and the J segment 7 bases; nucleotides outside the gene matches: 9. The CDR3 loop spans 15 amino acids. Germline V lookup: CDR1 MDHEN, CDR2 SYDVKM. CDR3 in amino acids: CASRNGLAGYNEQFF. The CDR3 nucleotides read TGTGCCAGCCGAAACGGACTAGCGGGATATAATGAGCAGTTCTTC.

This clonotype appeared a few times. This chain joins TRBV15 and TRBJ2-7; a weak D match, TRBD2 (7 bases). In germline, CDR1 is LNHNV, CDR2 YYDKDF (reference sequence). The V and J ends lost 0 bases and 5 bases respectively, with 14 bases between them. This CDR3 has 15 amino acids. The CDR3 DNA reads as TGTGCCACCAGCAGAGAGGTGGGGGGGGCGGACGAGCAGTACTTC. Its protein is CATSREVGGADEQYF.

V gene TRBV7-2 combines with J gene TRBJ1-5; possible D gene TRBD1, 5 bases. Germline CDR1 SGHTA, CDR2 FQGNSA. CDR3 length: 15 amino acids. With 4 bases removed from V and 7 bases from J, the gap between germline ends came to 17 bases. CDR3 sequence (DNA): TGTGCCAGCAGCTCCCTTGCGGGGCCGGGGCAGCCCCAGCATTTT. Its protein is CASSSLAGPGQPQHF. Using reference TRBV7-2 and TRBJ1-5 for the parts outside the CDR3, the full variable domain is GAGVSQSPSNKVTEKGKDVELRCDPISGHTALYWYRQSLGQGLEFLIYFQGNSAPDKSGLPSDRFSAERTGGSVSTLTIQRTQQEDSAVYLCASSSLAGPGQPQHFGDGTRLSIL.

The chain couples TRBV7-9 to TRBJ2-7; 8 bases match TRBD1. The CDR3 sequence is 16 residues long. V was pared by 3 bases and J by 5 bases, with 12 bases of the junction left unmatched. Germline loops: CDR1 SEHNR, CDR2 FQNEAQ (reference sequence). The DNA for the CDR3 is TGTGCCAGCAGCTTGGGGGGAGGACAGGGCAGAGACGAGCAGTACTTC. Translation: CASSLGGGQGRDEQYF.

V gene TRBV15 combines with J gene TRBJ2-1; 10 nucleotides line up with TRBD2. Germline V gene data show CDR1 as LNHNV and CDR2 as YYDKDF (reference sequence). After removal of 4 bases from V and 9 bases from J, the junction contained 6 bases not matched to a gene. This CDR3 comprises 14 residues. This chain's CDR3 is CATSMASGSLEQFF. Written as DNA, the CDR3 is TGTGCCACCAGCATGGCTAGCGGGAGTCTTGAGCAGTTCTTC.

The gene calls are TRBV20-1 and TRBJ2-1, with 9 nucleotides matching TRBD1. The CDR3 totals 13 residues. Germline loops: CDR1 DFQATT, CDR2 SNEGSKA (reference sequence). J was trimmed by 7 bases and V by 7 bases; bases with no gene match: 8. For the CDR3, the DNA is TGCAGTGTTGAGGGACAGGGTGAGAATGAGCAGTTCTTC. This translates into CSVEGQGENEQFF.

This rearrangement joins TRBV6-1 to TRBJ2-2, with 13 bases lining up with TRBD2. The CDR3 is made up of 16 amino acids. With V trimmed by 6 bases and J by 6 bases, 7 bases remained unmatched. Germline-derived CDR1 and CDR2 are MNHNS and SASEGT. The CDR3, as DNA: TGTGCCAGCAGCCGGGGACTAGCGGGAAGGGCCGGGGAGCTGTTTTTT. As protein: CASSRGLAGRAGELFF.

This clonotype came up a few times. V gene TRBV15 combines with J gene TRBJ2-7; 7 nucleotides align to TRBD1. The CDR3 runs to 14 residues. Germline lookup yields CDR1 LNHNV and CDR2 YYDKDF (reference sequence). J lost 2 bases, V lost 3 bases, and 4 bases had no gene match. The CDR3 sequence: CATSSTQGPYEQYF. The CDR3 DNA is TGTGCCACCAGCAGCACACAGGGGCCCTACGAGCAGTACTTC.